This TCR beta chain stems from a study of PD-1 and CTLA-4 blockade in melanoma. Libraries were prepared by immunoSEQ multiplex PCR; TCRdb keeps only in-frame clonotypes and omits some of them. Of approximately 17,000 clones in the sample, around 70% are singletons; the top ten hold approximately 15%. The specimen was CD8+ T cells from peripheral blood, collected before anti-PD-1 treatment. The origin of this receptor is a human donor with melanoma.

CDR3 amino acids: CASSLSRASRGYGYTF. The CDR3 nucleotides are TGTGCCAGCAGTTTATCTAGGGCTTCCAGGGGGTATGGCTACACCTTC. J is TRBJ1-2 and V is TRBV27; 7 bases are shared with TRBD1. Germline lookup yields CDR1 MNHEY and CDR2 SMNVEV (reference sequence). The CDR3 is 16 residues long. The trim removed 0 bases at V and 5 bases at J, leaving 9 bases unmatched.